What follows are 20 T cell receptor beta chains derived from one specimen sequenced in a study of early T cells in non-severe SARS-CoV-2 infection. From the 5' RACE reads, TCRdb called clonotypes with MiXCR, one entry per CDR3 protein. The data hold about 97,000 distinct CDR3 sequences, with 9.5% to 12% observed a single time. The sequencing here drew on whole blood, taken at baseline. These TCRs come from an adult who was a healthcare worker with PCR-confirmed SARS-CoV-2 infection or an uninfected control (not recorded which).

This clonotype was counted only a few times. The chain links TRBV11-2 to TRBJ2-5; D is possibly TRBD2 (6 bases). CDR3 length: 12 residues. The V end lost 0 bases, the J end lost 13 bases, and 12 bases lay between the germline ends. Germline V gene data show CDR1 as SGHAT and CDR2 as FQNNGV. The CDR3 here is CASSLDRGVRYF. CDR3 nucleotide sequence: TGTGCCAGCAGCTTAGATCGCGGGGTTCGGTACTTC.

This clonotype showed up many times. One junction end does not reproduce the germline sequence, and a read error may be involved. The chain employs TRBV6-4 and TRBJ2-7; weak D call: TRBD1 (6 bases). CDR1 and CDR2 (germline): MRHNA, SNTAGT. The CDR3 totals 16 residues. This CDR3 reads CASSPNYGTRLYEQYF. Written as DNA, the CDR3 is TGTGCCAGCAGTCCCAATTACGGGACACGGTTGTACGAACAGTACTTC.

In this sample, this clonotype turned up a few times. J is TRBJ2-1 and V is TRBV10-2, with 13 positions matching TRBD2. There are 18 residues in the CDR3. V lost 0 bases, J lost 4 bases, and 6 bases stayed unmatched. Per the germline V gene, CDR1 is WSHSY and CDR2 is SAAADI. The CDR3: CASSESLGLAGPYNEQFF. The DNA for the CDR3 is TGCGCCAGCAGTGAGTCCTTGGGACTAGCGGGGCCGTACAATGAGCAGTTCTTC.

The sample holds many counts of this clonotype. The chain employs TRBV7-2 and TRBJ2-1; TRBD2 might be the D (5 bases). CDR1 and CDR2 (germline): SGHTA, FQGNSA. V lost 1 base and J 0 bases, leaving 13 bases between the germline ends. The CDR3 loop spans 17 amino acids. The CDR3 is CASSLVVAPSSYNEQFF. DNA of the CDR3: TGTGCCAGCAGCTTAGTAGTAGCGCCGAGCTCCTACAATGAGCAGTTCTTC. The full variable domain, with the rest looked up from reference TRBV7-2 and TRBJ2-1, is GAGVSQSPSNKVTEKGKDVELRCDPISGHTALYWYRQSLGQGLEFLIYFQGNSAPDKSGLPSDRFSAERTGGSVSTLTIQRTQQEDSAVYLCASSLVVAPSSYNEQFFGPGTRLTVL.

The chain carries TRBV7-3 and TRBJ2-1; D perhaps matches TRBD2 (5 bases). V was trimmed by 5 bases and J by 0 bases, leaving 8 bases between them. The CDR3 is 14 residues long. The germline V gene encodes CDR1 SGHTA and CDR2 FQGTGA. In DNA form, the CDR3 reads TGTGCCAGCAGCCCGGACTTCTCCTACAATGAGCAGTTCTTC. Its translation: CASSPDFSYNEQFF.

This clonotype was observed a few times. The chain carries TRBV4-3 and TRBJ2-2; TRBD2 agrees at 12 bases. J was trimmed by 5 bases and V by 0 bases; bases with no gene match: 4. CDR1 is LGHNA, CDR2 YSLEER, per germline. The CDR3 sequence is 17 residues long. The CDR3 here is CASSQDRLAGVTGELFF. The DNA of the CDR3 is TGCGCCAGCAGCCAAGATAGACTAGCGGGAGTGACCGGGGAGCTGTTTTTT.

There are a few counts of this clonotype. V and J are TRBV11-2 and TRBJ2-2; TRBD2 might be the D (6 bases). Germline values: CDR1 SGHAT, CDR2 FQNNGV. The CDR3 extends over 16 amino acids. V dropped 5 bases and J dropped 4 bases, with 17 bases sitting between them. The CDR3 sequence is CASSLFGGARTGELFF. CDR3 sequence (DNA): TGTGCCAGCAGCCTGTTTGGAGGGGCGCGCACCGGGGAGCTGTTTTTT.

The chain employs TRBV7-3 and TRBJ2-1, with D perhaps TRBD1 (5 bases). This CDR3 spans 15 amino acids. The germline gives CDR1 SGHTA, CDR2 FQGTGA. The ends were cut back, 0 bases at V and 2 bases at J, with 8 bases in the middle. In DNA form, the CDR3 reads TGTGCCAGCAGCTTAACAAGGGGTCCCTACAATGAGCAGTTCTTC. Translating it yields CASSLTRGPYNEQFF.

This clonotype showed up many times. The J gene is TRBJ2-7, the V gene TRBV5-5; the match to TRBD1 covers 8 bases. Germline lookup yields CDR1 SGHKS and CDR2 YYEKEE (reference sequence). The CDR3 totals 15 residues. V trimming: 4 bases; J trimming: 5 bases; junction bases outside the gene matches: 11. Here the CDR3 reads CASSPYRTGLHEQYF. CDR3 sequence (DNA): TGTGCCAGCAGCCCCTATAGGACAGGGCTACACGAGCAGTACTTC.

The DNA of the CDR3 is TGTGCCAGCAGCTTAATGGTGGGGGTCCCTAATACGCAGTATTTT. Translating gives CASSLMVGVPNTQYF. The chain links TRBV7-3 to TRBJ2-3; the D gene could be TRBD1 or TRBD2 (5 bases each). The V gene lost 1 base and the J gene lost 7 bases, with 15 bases spanning the gap. Germline V CDR1 and CDR2: SGHTA, FQGTGA. The CDR3 is made up of 15 amino acids.

This clonotype has ten or more counts. The CDR3 reads CSVDRTGATEQFF. Here the CDR3 DNA reads TGCAGCGTTGATCGGACTGGGGCAACTGAGCAGTTCTTC. The V gene is TRBV29-1, the J gene TRBJ2-1; D possibly matches TRBD1 or TRBD2 (5 bases each). The CDR3 consists of 13 residues. The germline gives CDR1 SQVTM, CDR2 ANQGSEA. V was shortened by 3 bases and J by 9 bases, with 15 bases between the two germline ends.

The chain joins TRBV6-2 or TRBV6-3 to TRBJ1-5; 8 bases line up with TRBD1. V dropped 6 bases and J dropped 7; count of bases not matched to a gene: 5. From germline, CDR1 is MNHEY and CDR2 SVGEGT. The CDR3 spans 13 residues. The CDR3 DNA reads as TGTGCCAGCAGCCCGGCAGGGGGCCAGCCCCAGCATTTT. Protein sequence: CASSPAGGQPQHF.

This clonotype was observed a handful of times. The CDR3 region has the DNA TGTGCCAGCCGACGAAGCAATCAGCCCCAGCATTTT. Amino acid sequence: CASRRSNQPQHF. The chain links TRBV6-1 to TRBJ1-5, with unresolved D. In germline, CDR1 is MNHNS, CDR2 SASEGT. Trimming pared 8 bases from V and 1 base from J, leaving 6 bases between. This CDR3 region has 12 residues.

The CDR3 spells CASSLVSDTQYF. For the CDR3, the DNA is TGTGCCAGCAGCTTAGTTTCAGATACGCAGTATTTT. The chain carries TRBV7-6 and TRBJ2-3, with no clear D. V lost 1 base, J lost 4 bases, and 3 bases lay in between. The CDR3 is 12 amino acids. CDR1 and CDR2 from the germline V gene are SGHVS and FNYEAQ. Filled out from reference TRBV7-6 and TRBJ2-3, the complete variable domain reads GAGVSQSPRYKVTKRGQDVALRCDPISGHVSLYWYRQALGQGPEFLTYFNYEAQQDKSGLPNDRFSAERPEGSISTLTIQRTEQRDSAMYRCASSLVSDTQYFGPGTRLTVL.

This rearrangement joins TRBV5-5 to TRBJ2-7, with a possible D match to TRBD2 (5 bases). CDR1 is SGHKS, CDR2 YYEKEE, per germline (reference sequence). The CDR3 has 13 residues. The germline V and J ends were trimmed by 4 bases and 3 bases, with 11 bases remaining between them. Here the CDR3 reads CASSRTGLYEQYF. The CDR3 coding sequence is TGTGCCAGCAGCCGGACTGGTCTCTACGAGCAGTACTTC.

This clonotype was seen a few times. The chain carries TRBV5-6 and TRBJ1-6, with 9 bases identical to TRBD1. This CDR3 spans 14 amino acids. V lost 5 bases and J lost 7; bases outside the gene matches: 4. Germline CDR1 SGHDT, CDR2 YYEEEE. CDR3 nucleotides: TGTGCCAGCAGTCGTGACAGGGGGAATTCACCCCTCCACTTT. This sequence encodes CASSRDRGNSPLHF.

This clonotype came up a few times. The CDR3 DNA sequence: TGTGCCAGCAGTTTATCGGGGCAGAACCTTGAAGCTTTCTTT. Its translation: CASSLSGQNLEAFF. The chain carries TRBV27 and TRBJ1-1; a possible D gene is TRBD1 (5 bases). This CDR3 has 14 residues. CDR1 and CDR2 from the germline V gene are MNHEY and SMNVEV (reference sequence). The V end lost 0 bases, the J end lost 7 bases, and 12 bases lay between the germline ends.

This chain connects TRBV20-1 to TRBJ2-3, with D uncertain. With 6 bases removed from V and 4 bases from J, the gap between germline ends came to 14 bases. The germline gives CDR1 DFQATT, CDR2 SNEGSKA (reference sequence). This CDR3 is 13 amino acids long. CDR3 in amino acids: CSAQRKVADTQYF. The CDR3 DNA follows: TGCAGTGCACAGCGCAAGGTGGCAGATACGCAGTATTTT.

The chain joins TRBV7-9 to TRBJ2-2; D uncertain. Germline-derived CDR1 and CDR2 are SEHNR and FQNEAQ (reference sequence). The CDR3 totals 14 residues. V was pared by 1 base and J by 5 bases, with 8 bases between. The CDR3, as DNA: TGTGCCAGCAGCTTAGGAGCAGATACCGGGGAGCTGTTTTTT. Translation: CASSLGADTGELFF.

This clonotype was seen repeatedly, ten times or more. The V gene is TRBV19, the J gene TRBJ1-4, with D uncertain. Germline-derived CDR1 and CDR2 are LNHDA and SQIVND (reference sequence). The CDR3 covers 13 residues. The ends were cut back, 6 bases at V and 6 bases at J, with 11 bases in the middle. The CDR3 loop reads CASRPDQDEKLFF. The DNA for the CDR3 is TGTGCCAGTAGGCCAGATCAAGATGAAAAACTGTTTTTT. The whole variable domain, remainder taken from reference TRBV19 and TRBJ1-4, is DGGITQSPKYLFRKEGQNVTLSCEQNLNHDAMYWYRQDPGQGLRLIYYSQIVNDFQKGDIAEGYSVSREKKESFPLTVTSAQKNPTAFYLCASRPDQDEKLFFGSGTQLSVL.